This TCR beta chain derives from a study of blood T cells in healthy people across ages. V gave up 1 base and J gave up 3 bases; unmatched junction bases: 8. CDR1 SGHVS and CDR2 FQNEAQ come from the germline V gene. The CDR3 sequence is 17 residues long. Sample-barcoded 5' priming and a J-beta primer mix drove a second PCR of 7 to 11 cycles. Via MiXCR, TCRdb re-called the 5' RACE reads, giving one row per CDR3 protein. Seen here are 1.5 million to 2 million distinct CDR3 sequences, around 48% observed once, and the top ten hold more than 2%. The chain is built from TRBV7-8 and TRBJ1-1; 10 bases align to TRBD1. This clonotype was obtained from a woman in her forties in good health. Sample: blood. Written as DNA, the CDR3 is TGTGCCAGCAGCTTAGAGGGGACAGGGGCTCCGGACACTGAAGCTTTCTTT. This encodes CASSLEGTGAPDTEAFF.